Listed here are 3 T cell receptor beta chains from one sample, sequenced in a study of blood T cell repertoires in COVID-19. Data came from immunoSEQ multiplex PCR; TCRdb stores just in-frame clones and leaves some out. The data show tens of thousands of clones, with 80% to 85% seen just once and around 9.2% held by the top ten. The specimen sequenced was peripheral blood. The origin of the receptors is a human donor in a cohort sampled during active COVID-19.

In its sample, this clone was seen once. This chain links TRBV5-1 with TRBJ2-1, with D unresolved. The CDR3 totals 13 residues. V lost 1 base, J lost 7 bases, and 9 bases lay in between. The germline CDR1 and CDR2 sequences are SGHRS and YFSETQ. The CDR3 spells CASSLYVGNEQFF. In DNA, the CDR3 is TGCGCCAGCAGCTTGTACGTCGGGAATGAGCAGTTCTTC.

V usage is TRBV6-2 or TRBV6-3 and J usage is TRBJ1-4, with D maybe TRBD1 (5 bases). CDR3 length equals 18 residues. Trimming pared 3 bases from V and 5 bases from J, leaving 22 bases between. Germline V gene data show CDR1 as MNHEY and CDR2 as SVGEGT. Here the CDR3 DNA reads TGTGCCAGCAGTTATCCGGCCAAACAGGCGGGGGAGAATGAAAAACTGTTTTTT. Protein sequence: CASSYPAKQAGENEKLFF.

This clone was counted only a few times. The gene calls are TRBV7-2 and TRBJ1-6; tentatively, D is TRBD1 (6 bases). V was pared by 3 bases and J by 3 bases, with 9 bases between. The CDR3 covers 15 residues. Germline loops: CDR1 SGHTA, CDR2 FQGNSA. The CDR3 spells CASSFRTDYNSPLHF. CDR3 DNA: TGTGCCAGCAGCTTCAGGACAGACTATAATTCACCCCTCCACTTT.